These 15 T cell receptor beta chains share one sample of origin, sequenced in a study of T cells of healthy individuals. Each CDR3 protein gets one entry after TCRdb re-called the 5' RACE reads with MiXCR. This sample has under 70,000 distinct CDR3 sequences, with about 14% found just once. The receptor source for this set is a human donor in good health.

The gene calls are TRBV6-5 and TRBJ1-1; D gene ambiguous. Germline V CDR1 and CDR2: MNHEY, SVGAGI. V lost 8 bases, J lost 0 bases, and 7 bases lay in between. The CDR3 runs 12 residues. As DNA, the CDR3 is TGTGCCAGCGGCAGAATGAACACTGAAGCTTTCTTT. This gives the protein CASGRMNTEAFF.

This clonotype has more than one count but fewer than ten. The chain carries TRBV3-1 and TRBJ1-1; D is possibly TRBD1 (6 bases). This CDR3 is 15 amino acids long. The V end lost 4 bases, the J end lost 7 bases, and 19 bases lay between the germline ends. Per germline, CDR1 LGHDT and CDR2 YNNKEL (reference sequence). The CDR3 region is CASSPKRGWGIEAFF. The CDR3 region has the DNA TGTGCCAGCAGCCCGAAGAGGGGGTGGGGGATTGAAGCTTTCTTT.

This clonotype was detected many times. J is TRBJ2-1 and V is TRBV7-2, with 8 bases lining up with TRBD1. This CDR3 region has 14 residues. CDR1 is SGHTA, CDR2 FQGNSA, per germline. With 5 bases clipped from V and 7 bases from J, the junction kept 7 bases outside the gene matches. This chain's CDR3 is CASSRLQGENEQFF. The CDR3 DNA reads as TGTGCCAGCAGCCGCCTACAGGGGGAGAATGAGCAGTTCTTC.

This chain links TRBV20-1 with TRBJ2-3; D may be TRBD1 (5 bases). Germline V gene sequence: CDR1 DFQATT, CDR2 SNEGSKA (reference sequence). The V end lost 5 bases, the J end lost 1 base, and 22 bases lay between the germline ends. This CDR3 contains 17 residues. In nucleotides, the CDR3 is TGCAGTGCTGAATTGTTTGCCTCAGGGTGGGGCACAGATACGCAGTATTTT. This translates into CSAELFASGWGTDTQYF.

This clonotype was counted many times. The chain carries TRBV29-1 and TRBJ2-1; D remains unclear. The ends were cut back, 3 bases at V and 6 bases at J, with 12 bases in the middle. This CDR3 comprises 13 residues. Germline V CDR1 and CDR2: SQVTM, ANQGSEA. CDR3 sequence (DNA): TGCAGCGTTGAGGGCTCAACTGGCAATGAGCAGTTCTTC. Amino acids: CSVEGSTGNEQFF.

The sample holds a few counts of this clonotype. V and J are TRBV4-3 and TRBJ1-1; no reliable D call. The CDR3 spans 13 residues. The germline CDR1 and CDR2 sequences are LGHNA and YSLEER. The V gene lost 0 bases and the J gene lost 3 bases, with 5 bases spanning the gap. CDR3 DNA sequence: TGCGCCAGCAGCCAAGAATCTGACACTGAAGCTTTCTTT. Protein: CASSQESDTEAFF.

This rearrangement joins TRBV11-2 to TRBJ2-3; D is possibly TRBD2 (5 bases). The CDR3 consists of 13 residues. Germline V gene sequence: CDR1 SGHAT, CDR2 FQNNGV. V dropped 0 bases and J dropped 6 bases, with 7 bases sitting between them. The CDR3 nucleotides are TGTGCCAGCAGCTTAGATACTAGGGATACGCAGTATTTT. Translating gives CASSLDTRDTQYF.

V usage is TRBV6-5 and J usage is TRBJ2-7; D is possibly TRBD2 (7 bases). V lost 6 bases and J 2 bases, leaving 17 bases between the germline ends. The CDR3 sequence is 15 residues long. Germline values: CDR1 MNHEY, CDR2 SVGAGI. The CDR3: CASSGRTEFPYEQYF. In DNA, the CDR3 is TGTGCCAGCAGCGGGAGGACAGAATTTCCCTACGAGCAGTACTTC.

This clonotype was observed at least ten times. The CDR3 coding sequence is TGTGCCAGCAGAGCGGGGTGGGGAGGCGAGCAGTACTTC. Amino acids: CASRAGWGGEQYF. This chain joins TRBV12-3 or TRBV12-4 and TRBJ2-7; 7 bases map to TRBD2. The CDR3 is 13 residues long. The V and J ends lost 6 bases and 6 bases, in that order; junction bases with no gene match: 8.

The V and J genes are TRBV24-1 and TRBJ1-1; TRBD1 is a possible D gene (6 bases). CDR1 KGHDR and CDR2 SFDVKD come from the germline V gene. CDR3 length: 15 amino acids. The ends were cut back, 4 bases at V and 1 base at J, with 12 bases in the middle. CDR3 sequence (DNA): TGTGCCACCAGTGACCCGACAGGAGGGAACACTGAAGCTTTCTTT. Protein: CATSDPTGGNTEAFF.

This clonotype has more than one count but fewer than ten. The chain employs TRBV5-1 and TRBJ2-7; unclear D gene. Per germline, CDR1 SGHRS and CDR2 YFSETQ. The CDR3 runs 11 residues. Trimming cost V 2 bases and J 4 bases, with 4 bases left between them. CDR3: CASSFDYEQYF. Here the CDR3 DNA reads TGCGCCAGCAGCTTTGATTACGAGCAGTACTTC.

This clonotype was picked up many times. The chain has TRBV18 and TRBJ2-7, with a tentative D call TRBD1 (5 bases). This CDR3 contains 13 residues. Trimming pared 4 bases from V and 4 bases from J, leaving 11 bases between. Per the germline V gene, CDR1 is KGHSH and CDR2 is LQKENI. The CDR3 protein is CASSRQTGYEQYF. The CDR3 region has the DNA TGTGCCAGCTCACGACAGACTGGGTACGAGCAGTACTTC.

The gene calls are TRBV5-1 and TRBJ2-5, with a weak D call TRBD2 (6 bases). Trimming shortened V by 4 bases and J by 3 bases, and 13 bases separated the two germline ends. Germline V gene sequence: CDR1 SGHRS, CDR2 YFSETQ. This CDR3 is built from 14 residues. In DNA form, the CDR3 reads TGCGCCAGCAGCCCTATCACGGGGGAAGAGACCCAGTACTTC. This sequence encodes CASSPITGEETQYF. Filled out from reference TRBV5-1 and TRBJ2-5, the complete variable domain reads KAGVTQTPRYLIKTRGQQVTLSCSPISGHRSVSWYQQTPGQGLQFLFEYFSETQRNKGNFPGRFSGRQFSNSRSEMNVSTLELGDSALYLCASSPITGEETQYFGPGTRLLVL.

This clonotype was observed at least ten times. The chain uses TRBV18 and TRBJ1-2; perhaps TRBD1 as D (6 bases). The ends were cut back, 4 bases at V and 2 bases at J, with 11 bases in the middle. This CDR3 contains 14 residues. Germline V gene sequence: CDR1 KGHSH, CDR2 LQKENI. The CDR3 nucleotides are TGTGCCAGCTCACTCAACAGGGAGAACTATGGCTACACCTTC. This gives the protein CASSLNRENYGYTF.

This clonotype appeared a few times. The CDR3 region has the DNA TGCAGTGCTGGGTCTGGCCAGGGGAGGTACGAGCAGTACTTC. Protein sequence: CSAGSGQGRYEQYF. The chain combines TRBV20-1 with TRBJ2-7, with D perhaps TRBD1 or TRBD2 (6 bases each). Trimming removed 5 bases from V and 4 bases from J, with 18 bases in between. Germline V CDR1 and CDR2: DFQATT, SNEGSKA (reference sequence). This CDR3 contains 14 residues.